This TCR beta chain is from a study of OX40 agonist ivuxolimab in advanced cancers. Study overall: At doses from 0.01 to 10 mg/kg, patients were given intravenous ivuxolimab every 2 weeks. Patients enrolled in dose escalation were diagnosed with hepatocellular carcinoma, melanoma, renal cell or head and neck cancer. Having had anti-PD-1, anti-PD-L1 or anti-CTLA-4 therapy before was allowed, and under 50% had some.

CDR1 and CDR2 from the germline V gene are WNHNN and SYGVQD (reference sequence). With 7 bases removed from V and 6 bases from J, the gap between germline ends came to 7 bases. The CDR3 has 10 residues. Data came from immunoSEQ multiplex PCR; TCRdb stores just in-frame clones and leaves some out. The table has over 75,000 clones, 80% to 95% seen once. V gene TRBV10-1 combines with J gene TRBJ2-7, with D perhaps assigned TRBD1 or TRBD2 (5 bases each). This sequence was found in an adult with an advanced solid tumor such as melanoma, head and neck, liver or kidney cancer. Sequenced material: CD4+ or CD8+ T cells sorted from blood, taken in a trial of the OX40 agonist ivuxolimab. The CDR3 DNA follows: TGCGCCAGCACGAGGGGCGAGCAGTACTTC. It translates to CASTRGEQYF.